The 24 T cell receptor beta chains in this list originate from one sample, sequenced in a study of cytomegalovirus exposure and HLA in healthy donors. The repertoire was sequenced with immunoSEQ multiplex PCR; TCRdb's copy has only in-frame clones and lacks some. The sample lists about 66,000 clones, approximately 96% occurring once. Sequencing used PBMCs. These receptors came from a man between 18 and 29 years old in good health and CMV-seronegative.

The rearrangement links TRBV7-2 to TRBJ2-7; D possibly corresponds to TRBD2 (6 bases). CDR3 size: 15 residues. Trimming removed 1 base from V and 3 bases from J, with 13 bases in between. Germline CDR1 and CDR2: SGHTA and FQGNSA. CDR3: CASSLGFSGDYEQYF. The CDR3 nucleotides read TGTGCCAGCAGCTTAGGCTTTAGCGGTGACTACGAGCAGTACTTC.

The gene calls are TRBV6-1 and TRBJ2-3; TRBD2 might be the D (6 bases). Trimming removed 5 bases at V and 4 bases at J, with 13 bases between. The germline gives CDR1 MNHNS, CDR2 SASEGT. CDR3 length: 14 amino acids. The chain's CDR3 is CASSLAGMADTQYF. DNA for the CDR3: TGTGCCAGCAGTCTTGCGGGAATGGCAGATACGCAGTATTTT.

CDR3 in amino acids: CASSPQGAATNEKLFF. CDR3 sequence (DNA): TGTGCCAGCTCACCACAGGGGGCCGCAACTAATGAAAAACTGTTTTTT. The chain couples TRBV18 to TRBJ1-4; TRBD1 aligns across 7 bases. The ends lost 1 base at V and 0 bases at J; junction bases unmatched: 2. This CDR3 comprises 16 residues. Germline V gene data show CDR1 as KGHSH and CDR2 as LQKENI.

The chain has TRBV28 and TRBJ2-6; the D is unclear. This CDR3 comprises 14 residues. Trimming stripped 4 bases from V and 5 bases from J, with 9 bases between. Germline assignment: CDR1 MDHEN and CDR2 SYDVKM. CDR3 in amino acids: CASSSGLRANVLTF. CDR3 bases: TGTGCCAGCAGTTCAGGCCTTCGGGCCAACGTCCTGACTTTC.

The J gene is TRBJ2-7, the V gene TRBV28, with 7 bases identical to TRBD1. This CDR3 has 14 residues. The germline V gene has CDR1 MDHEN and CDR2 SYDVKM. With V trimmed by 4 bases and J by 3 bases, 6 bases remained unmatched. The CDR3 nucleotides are TGTGCCAGCAGTTCCCCACAGGGGCGCTACGAGCAGTACTTC. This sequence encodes CASSSPQGRYEQYF.

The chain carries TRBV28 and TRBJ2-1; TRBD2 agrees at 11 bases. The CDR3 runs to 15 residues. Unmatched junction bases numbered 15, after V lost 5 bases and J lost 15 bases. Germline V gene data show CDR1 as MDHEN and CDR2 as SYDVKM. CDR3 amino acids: CASSLRLAGGPVRFF. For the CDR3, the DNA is TGTGCCAGCAGTCTCCGGTTAGCGGGAGGGCCAGTGAGGTTCTTC.

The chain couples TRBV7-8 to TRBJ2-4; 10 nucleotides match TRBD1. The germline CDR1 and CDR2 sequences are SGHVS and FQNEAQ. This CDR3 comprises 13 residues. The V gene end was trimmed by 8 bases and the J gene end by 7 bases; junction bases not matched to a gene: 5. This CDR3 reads CASRDRGINIQYF. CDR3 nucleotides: TGTGCCAGCCGGGACAGGGGAATCAACATTCAGTACTTC.

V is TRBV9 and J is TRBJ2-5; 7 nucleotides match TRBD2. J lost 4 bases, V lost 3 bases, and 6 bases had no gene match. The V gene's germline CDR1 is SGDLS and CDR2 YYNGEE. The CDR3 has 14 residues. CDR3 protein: CASSGAGRRETQYF. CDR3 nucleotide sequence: TGTGCCAGCAGCGGAGCGGGAAGACGAGAGACCCAGTACTTC.

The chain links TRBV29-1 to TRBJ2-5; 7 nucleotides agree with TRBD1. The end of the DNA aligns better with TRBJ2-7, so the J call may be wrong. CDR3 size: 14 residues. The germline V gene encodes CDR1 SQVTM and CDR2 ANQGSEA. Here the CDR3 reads CSVEDGTVVYEQYF. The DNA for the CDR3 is TGCAGCGTTGAAGATGGGACAGTTGTTTACGAGCAGTACTTC.

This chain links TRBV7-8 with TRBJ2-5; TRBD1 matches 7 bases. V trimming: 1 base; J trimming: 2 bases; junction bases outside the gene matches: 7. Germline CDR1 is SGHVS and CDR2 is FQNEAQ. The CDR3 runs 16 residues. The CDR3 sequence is CASSLDRDSAQETQYF. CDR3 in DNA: TGTGCCAGCAGCTTAGACCGGGACAGTGCTCAAGAGACCCAGTACTTC.

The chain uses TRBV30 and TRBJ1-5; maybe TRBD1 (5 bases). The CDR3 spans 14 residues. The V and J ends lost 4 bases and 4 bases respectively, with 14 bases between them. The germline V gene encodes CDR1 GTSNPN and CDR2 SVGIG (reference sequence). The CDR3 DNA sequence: TGTGCCTGGACCACAATGGGGGGGAATCAGCCCCAGCATTTT. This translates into CAWTTMGGNQPQHF.

CDR3 region: CSVEELVRGGLYEQYF. DNA of the CDR3: TGCAGCGTTGAAGAACTCGTCAGGGGTGGATTGTACGAGCAGTACTTC. The chain combines TRBV29-1 with TRBJ2-7; perhaps TRBD1 as D (6 bases). Germline V gene sequence: CDR1 SQVTM, CDR2 ANQGSEA. Trimming shortened V by 0 bases and J by 4 bases, and 19 bases separated the two germline ends. CDR3 length: 16 amino acids.

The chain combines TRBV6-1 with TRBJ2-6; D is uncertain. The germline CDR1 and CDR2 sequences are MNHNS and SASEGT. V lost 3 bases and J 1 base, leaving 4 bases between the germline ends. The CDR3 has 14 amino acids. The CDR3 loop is CASSDGSGANVLTF. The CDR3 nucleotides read TGTGCCAGCAGTGACGGGTCTGGGGCCAACGTCCTGACTTTC.

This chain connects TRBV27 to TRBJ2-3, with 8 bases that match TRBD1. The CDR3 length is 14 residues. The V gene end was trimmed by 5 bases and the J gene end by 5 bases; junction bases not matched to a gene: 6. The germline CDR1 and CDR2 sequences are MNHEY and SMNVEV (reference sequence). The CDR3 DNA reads TGTGCCAGCAGTCCCTGGACAGGGCGAGATACGCAGTATTTT. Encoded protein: CASSPWTGRDTQYF.

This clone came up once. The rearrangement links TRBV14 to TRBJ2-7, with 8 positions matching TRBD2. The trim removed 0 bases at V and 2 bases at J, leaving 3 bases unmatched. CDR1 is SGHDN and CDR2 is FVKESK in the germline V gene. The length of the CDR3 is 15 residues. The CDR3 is CASSQDPGGAYEQYF. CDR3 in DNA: TGTGCCAGCAGCCAAGATCCGGGAGGGGCCTACGAGCAGTACTTC.

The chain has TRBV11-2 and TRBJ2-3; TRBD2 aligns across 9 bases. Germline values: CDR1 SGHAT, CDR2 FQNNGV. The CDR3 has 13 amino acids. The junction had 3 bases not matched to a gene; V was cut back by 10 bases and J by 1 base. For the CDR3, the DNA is TGTGCCACATCTAGCGGGGGCACAGATACGCAGTATTTT. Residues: CATSSGGTDTQYF.

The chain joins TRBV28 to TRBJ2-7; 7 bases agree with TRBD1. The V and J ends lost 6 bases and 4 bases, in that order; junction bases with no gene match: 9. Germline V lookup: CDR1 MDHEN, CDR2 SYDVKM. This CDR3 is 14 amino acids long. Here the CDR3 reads CASSRPGQYYEQYF. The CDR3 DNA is TGTGCCAGCAGCAGACCGGGACAGTATTACGAGCAGTACTTC. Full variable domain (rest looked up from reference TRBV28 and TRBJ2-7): DVKVTQSSRYLVKRTGEKVFLECVQDMDHENMFWYRQDPGLGLRLIYFSYDVKMKEKGDIPEGYSVSREKKERFSLILESASTNQTSMYLCASSRPGQYYEQYFGPGTRLTVT.

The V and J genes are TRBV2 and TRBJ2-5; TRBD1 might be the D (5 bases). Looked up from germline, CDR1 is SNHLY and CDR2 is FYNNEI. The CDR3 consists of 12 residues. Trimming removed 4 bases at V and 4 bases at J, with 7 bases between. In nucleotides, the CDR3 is TGTGCCAGCAGTGCCAGGGTAGAGACCCAGTACTTC. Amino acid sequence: CASSARVETQYF.

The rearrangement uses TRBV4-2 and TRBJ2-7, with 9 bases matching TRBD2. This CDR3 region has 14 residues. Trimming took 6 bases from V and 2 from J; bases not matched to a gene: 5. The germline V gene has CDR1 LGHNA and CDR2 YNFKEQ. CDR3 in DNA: TGTGCCAGCAGTACGACTAGCGGAACCTACGAGCAGTACTTC. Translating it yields CASSTTSGTYEQYF.

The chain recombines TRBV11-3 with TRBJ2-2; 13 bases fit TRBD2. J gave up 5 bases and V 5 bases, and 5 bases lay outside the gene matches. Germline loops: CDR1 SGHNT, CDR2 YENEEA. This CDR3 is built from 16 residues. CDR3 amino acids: CASSLMGLAGTGELFF. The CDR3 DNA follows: TGTGCCAGCAGCCTGATGGGACTAGCGGGGACCGGGGAGCTGTTTTTT.

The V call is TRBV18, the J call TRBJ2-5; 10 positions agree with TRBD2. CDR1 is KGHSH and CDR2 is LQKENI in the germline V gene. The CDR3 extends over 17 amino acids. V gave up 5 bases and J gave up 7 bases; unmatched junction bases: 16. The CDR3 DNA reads TGTGCCAGCTCAATGACATCAGCGGGAGGGTTAGAACGGACCCAGTACTTC. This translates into CASSMTSAGGLERTQYF.

The CDR3 DNA reads TGTGCCAGCAGTTTATTTCTAGGCTATGGCTACACCTTC. Protein sequence: CASSLFLGYGYTF. This sequence joins TRBV27 and TRBJ1-2; D gene unclear. CDR1 and CDR2 from the germline V gene are MNHEY and SMNVEV (reference sequence). The ends were cut back, 1 base at V and 4 bases at J, with 7 bases in the middle. The CDR3 extends over 13 amino acids.

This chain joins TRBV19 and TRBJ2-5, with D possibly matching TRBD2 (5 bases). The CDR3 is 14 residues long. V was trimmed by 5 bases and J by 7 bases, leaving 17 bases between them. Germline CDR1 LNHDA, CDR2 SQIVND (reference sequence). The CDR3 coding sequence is TGTGCCAGTAGTTCACTCGGTGGGGAGAGGACCCAGTACTTC. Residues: CASSSLGGERTQYF.

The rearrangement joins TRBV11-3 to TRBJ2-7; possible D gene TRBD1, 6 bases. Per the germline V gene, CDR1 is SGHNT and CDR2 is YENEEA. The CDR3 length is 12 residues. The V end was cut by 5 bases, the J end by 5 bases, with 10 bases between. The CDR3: CASSITGNEQYF. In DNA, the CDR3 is TGTGCCAGCAGCATAACAGGGAACGAGCAGTACTTC. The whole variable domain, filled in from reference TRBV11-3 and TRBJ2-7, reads EAGVVQSPRYKIIEKKQPVAFWCNPISGHNTLYWYLQNLGQGPELLIRYENEEAVDDSQLPKDRFSAERLKGVDSTLKIQPAELGDSAVYLCASSITGNEQYFGPGTRLTVT.